This T cell receptor (beta chain) stems from a study of CD8+CD57+ T cells in acquired aplastic anemia. About the research overall: Quantities of DNA derived from sorted CD4+ and CD8+ cells averaged 3.2 ug.

CDR3 size: 13 residues. The germline gives CDR1 DFQATT, CDR2 SNEGSKA (reference sequence). V was clipped by 7 bases and J by 10 bases, with 20 bases between them. Previously, flow cytometry had revealed CD8+CD57+ cell expansion in the patients chosen for sequencing. All participating patients were living with severe acquired aplastic anemia. Patients were untreated when blood was sampled. Concerning this clonotype itself: Its antigen is currently unknown. A read error may explain this, as a much larger clone is one base away.

The study, taken as a whole, reports: Between the patient and control groups, CD8+ Simpson's diversity did not differ significantly.

According to the study, genomic DNA was the template for TCR beta VDJ and CDR3 profiling. TCRdb re-analysed the reads in MiXCR, keeping a single row per CDR3 protein. The data hold just over 450,000 distinct CDR3 sequences, with around 32% observed a single time. Sequencing was carried out using sorted CD4+, CD8+, or CD8+CD57+ T cells (not recorded which) from PBMCs. The chain uses TRBV20-1 and TRBJ2-1; D is possibly TRBD1 or TRBD2 (5 bases each). This TCR came from a human donor with aplastic anemia. CDR3 sequence reads: CSVKRGGSYEQFF. CDR3 sequence (DNA): TGCAGTGTTAAACGGGGCGGTTCCTACGAGCAGTTCTTC.